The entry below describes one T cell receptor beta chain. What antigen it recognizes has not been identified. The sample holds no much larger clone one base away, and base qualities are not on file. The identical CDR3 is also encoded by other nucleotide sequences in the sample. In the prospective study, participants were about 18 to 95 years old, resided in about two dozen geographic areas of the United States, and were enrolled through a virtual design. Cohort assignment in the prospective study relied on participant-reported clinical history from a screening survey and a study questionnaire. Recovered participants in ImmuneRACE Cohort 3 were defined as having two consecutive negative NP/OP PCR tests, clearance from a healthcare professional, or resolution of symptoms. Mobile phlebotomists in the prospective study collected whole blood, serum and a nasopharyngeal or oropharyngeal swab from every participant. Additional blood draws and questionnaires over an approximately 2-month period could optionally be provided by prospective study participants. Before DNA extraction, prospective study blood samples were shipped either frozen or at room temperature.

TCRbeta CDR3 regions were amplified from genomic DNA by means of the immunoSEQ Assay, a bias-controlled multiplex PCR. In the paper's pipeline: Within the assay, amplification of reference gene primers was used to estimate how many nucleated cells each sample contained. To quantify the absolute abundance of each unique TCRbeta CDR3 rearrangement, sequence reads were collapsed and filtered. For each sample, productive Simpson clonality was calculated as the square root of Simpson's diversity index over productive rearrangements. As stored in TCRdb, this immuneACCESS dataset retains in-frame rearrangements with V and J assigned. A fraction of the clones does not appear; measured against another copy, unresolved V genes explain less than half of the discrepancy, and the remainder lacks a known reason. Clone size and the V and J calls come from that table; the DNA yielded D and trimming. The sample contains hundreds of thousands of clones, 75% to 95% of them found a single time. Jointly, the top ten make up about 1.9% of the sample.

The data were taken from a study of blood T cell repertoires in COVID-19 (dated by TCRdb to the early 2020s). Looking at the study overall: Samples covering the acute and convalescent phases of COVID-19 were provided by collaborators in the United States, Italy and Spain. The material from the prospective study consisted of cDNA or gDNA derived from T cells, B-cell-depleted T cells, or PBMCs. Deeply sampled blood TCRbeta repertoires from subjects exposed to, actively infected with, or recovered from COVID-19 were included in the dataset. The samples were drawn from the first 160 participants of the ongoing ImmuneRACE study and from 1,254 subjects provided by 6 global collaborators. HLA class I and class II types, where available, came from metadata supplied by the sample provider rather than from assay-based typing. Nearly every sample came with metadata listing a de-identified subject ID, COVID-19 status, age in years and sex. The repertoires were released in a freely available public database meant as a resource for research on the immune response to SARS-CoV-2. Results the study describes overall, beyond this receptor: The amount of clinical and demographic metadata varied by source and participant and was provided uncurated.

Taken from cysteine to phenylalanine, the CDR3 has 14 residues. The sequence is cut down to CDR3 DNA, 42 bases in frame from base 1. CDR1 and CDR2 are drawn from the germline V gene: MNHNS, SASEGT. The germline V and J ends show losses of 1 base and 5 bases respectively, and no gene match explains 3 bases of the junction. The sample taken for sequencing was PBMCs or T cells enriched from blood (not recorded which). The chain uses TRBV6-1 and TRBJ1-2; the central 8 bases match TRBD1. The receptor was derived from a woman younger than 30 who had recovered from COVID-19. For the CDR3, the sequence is CASSEVRGPYGYTF. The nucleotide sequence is TGTGCCAGCAGTGAAGTCAGGGGGCCATATGGCTACACCTTC.